This T cell receptor (beta chain) was recovered during a study of T cell repertoires in cytomegalovirus infection. Study-level background: Matching HLA type, along with CMV infection, was indicated by public TCR beta signatures.

This clonotype has only one observation. What it binds is not known. The germline gene is not matched at one end of the junction; a read error may be the cause. CDR3 length: 15 residues. Germline CDR1 LNHDA, CDR2 SQIVND (reference sequence). A single record per CDR3 protein comes from TCRdb applying MiXCR to the reads. The sample has 100,000 to 150,000 distinct CDR3 sequences, roughly 9% seen once. Study-wide points: The ex vivo response showed dominance by HLA-C-restricted CMV-specific TCR beta clonotypes. Summed frequency of public TCR beta families distinguished CMV carriers with the relevant HLA.

The receptor's source is a human donor in good health (CMV status not recorded). Some clones in this sample may be carry-over from other donors' samples. The V and J genes are TRBV19 and TRBJ2-1; a possible D gene is TRBD1 (5 bases). The sequenced sample was PBMCs. The CDR3 bases are TGTGCCAGTAGTGTCCAATGGGGCTCCTACAATCAGCAGTTCTTC. Amino acids: CASSVQWGSYNQQFF.